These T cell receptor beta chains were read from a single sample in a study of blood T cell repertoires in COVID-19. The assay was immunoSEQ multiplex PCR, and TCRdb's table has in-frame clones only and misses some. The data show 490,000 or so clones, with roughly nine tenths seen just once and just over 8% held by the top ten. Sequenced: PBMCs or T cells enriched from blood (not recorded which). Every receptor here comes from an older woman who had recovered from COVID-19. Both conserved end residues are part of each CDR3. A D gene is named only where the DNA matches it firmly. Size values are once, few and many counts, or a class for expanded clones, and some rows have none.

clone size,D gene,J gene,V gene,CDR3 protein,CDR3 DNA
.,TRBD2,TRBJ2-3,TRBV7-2,CASSLALTSGISTDTQYF,TGTGCCAGCAGCTTAGCCCTGACTAGCGGGATTAGCACAGATACGCAGTATTTT
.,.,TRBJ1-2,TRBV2,CASQGTNYGYTF,TGTGCCAGCCAGGGGACTAACTATGGCTACACCTTC
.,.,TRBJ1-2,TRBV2,CASTGGFGYGYTF,TGTGCCAGCACTGGGGGGTTCGGCTATGGCTACACCTTC
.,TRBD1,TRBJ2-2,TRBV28,CASSLFRGQGTGELFF,TGTGCCAGCAGTTTATTTAGGGGGCAGGGCACCGGGGAGCTGTTTTTT
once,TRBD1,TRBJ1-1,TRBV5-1,CASRTGGDTEAFF,TGCGCCAGCCGGACAGGCGGGGACACTGAAGCTTTCTTT
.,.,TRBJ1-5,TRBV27,CASSYRAGNQPQHF,TGTGCCAGCAGTTACAGGGCCGGGAATCAGCCCCAGCATTTT
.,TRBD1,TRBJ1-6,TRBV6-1,CASSEGAGGDSPLHF,TGTGCCAGCAGTGAAGGAGCAGGGGGCGATTCACCCCTCCACTTT
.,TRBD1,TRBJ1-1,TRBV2,CASSETAGGTEAFF,TGTGCCAGCAGTGAGACCGCAGGGGGTACTGAAGCTTTCTTT
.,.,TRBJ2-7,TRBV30,CAWSPRKSSYEQYF,TGTGCCTGGAGCCCCAGGAAATCCTCCTACGAGCAGTACTTC
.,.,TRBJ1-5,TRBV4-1,CASSQGTPSNQPQHF,TGCGCCAGCAGCCAAGGGACACCGAGCAATCAGCCCCAGCATTTT
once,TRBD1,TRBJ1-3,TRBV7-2,CASSLDRGNTIYF,TGTGCCAGCAGCCTCGACAGGGGTAACACCATATATTTT
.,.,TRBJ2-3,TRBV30,CAWSVDLAADTQYF,TGTGCCTGGAGTGTCGATCTAGCTGCAGATACGCAGTATTTT
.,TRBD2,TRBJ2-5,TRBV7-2,CASSFGLAGTQRETQYF,TGTGCCAGCAGCTTCGGACTAGCGGGAACTCAAAGAGAGACCCAGTACTTC
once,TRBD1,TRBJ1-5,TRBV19,CASHRGLSNQPQHF,TGTGCCAGCCACAGGGGGTTAAGCAATCAGCCCCAGCATTTT
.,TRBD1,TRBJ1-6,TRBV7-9,CASSQSQGANSPLHF,TGTGCCAGCAGCCAAAGTCAGGGGGCGAATTCACCCCTCCACTTT
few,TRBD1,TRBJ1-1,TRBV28,CASSLPGQGGSEAFF,TGTGCCAGCAGTTTACCGGGACAGGGTGGGAGTGAAGCTTTCTTT
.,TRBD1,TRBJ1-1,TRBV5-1,CASSPGGTVNTEAFF,TGCGCCAGCAGCCCGGGGGGGACAGTGAACACTGAAGCTTTCTTT
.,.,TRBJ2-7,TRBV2,CASRDGSDYEQYF,TGTGCCAGCAGAGACGGGTCGGACTACGAGCAGTACTTC
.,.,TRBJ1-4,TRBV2,CASALTNEKLFF,TGTGCCAGCGCACTTACTAATGAAAAACTGTTTTTT
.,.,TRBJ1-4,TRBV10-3,CAISDRTEGPGDEKLFF,TGTGCCATCAGTGATCGGACAGAGGGGCCAGGGGATGAAAAACTGTTTTTT
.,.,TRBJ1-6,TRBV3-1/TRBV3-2,CASSRKQGYNSPLHF,TGTGCCAGCAGCCGGAAACAGGGTTATAATTCACCCCTCCACTTT
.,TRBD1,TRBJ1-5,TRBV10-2,CASSTGAHQPQHF,TGCGCCAGCAGCACAGGGGCCCATCAGCCCCAGCATTTT
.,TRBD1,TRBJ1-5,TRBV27,CASRGQNQPQHF,TGTGCCAGCAGGGGACAGAATCAGCCCCAGCATTTT
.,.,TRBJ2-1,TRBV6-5,CASSYSSGGNEQFF,TGTGCCAGCAGTTACTCTTCTGGAGGCAATGAGCAGTTCTTC
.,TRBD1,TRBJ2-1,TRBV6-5,CASSRQGESEQFF,TGTGCCAGCAGCCGACAGGGGGAAAGTGAGCAGTTCTTC
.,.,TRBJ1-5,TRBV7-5,CARSLRFRRGQPQHF,TGTGCCAGAAGCTTACGGTTTCGGAGGGGCCAGCCCCAGCATTTT
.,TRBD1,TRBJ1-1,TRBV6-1,CASTWTGEAFF,TGTGCCAGCACCTGGACAGGGGAAGCTTTCTTT
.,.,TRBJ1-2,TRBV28,CASSPRGGYGYTF,TGTGCCAGCAGTCCCCGGGGGGGCTATGGCTACACCTTC
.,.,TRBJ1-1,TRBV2,CASWGVTEAFF,TGTGCCAGCTGGGGGGTCACTGAAGCTTTCTTT
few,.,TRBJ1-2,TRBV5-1,CASSPLDSNYGYTF,TGCGCCAGCAGCCCGCTCGACAGTAACTATGGCTACACCTTC
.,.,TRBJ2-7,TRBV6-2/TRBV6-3,CASSYSRAYEQYF,TGTGCCAGCAGTTACTCCAGGGCCTACGAGCAGTACTTC
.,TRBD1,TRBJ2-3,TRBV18,CASSPGTGSGDTQYF,TGTGCCAGCTCACCCGGGACAGGGTCTGGAGATACGCAGTATTTT
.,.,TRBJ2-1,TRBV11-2,CASALRWATDGEQFF,TGTGCCAGCGCTTTACGATGGGCTACCGATGGGGAGCAGTTCTTC
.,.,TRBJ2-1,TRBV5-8,CASSLRGGDYNEQFF,TGTGCCAGCAGCTTGCGAGGGGGGGATTACAATGAGCAGTTCTTC
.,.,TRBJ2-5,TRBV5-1,CASSLARETQYF,TGCGCCAGCAGCTTGGCCCGAGAGACCCAGTACTTC
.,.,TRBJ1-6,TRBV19,CASSVRTASYNSPLHF,TGTGCCAGTAGTGTACGGACAGCCTCTTATAATTCACCCCTCCACTTT